Presented here are 5 T cell receptor beta chains from one specimen sequenced in a study of blood T cells in healthy people across ages. Next came a second PCR, run for roughly 6 to 11 cycles, which used a sample-barcoded 5' primer along with a J-beta primer mix. TCRdb itself ran the 5' RACE reads through MiXCR, one entry per CDR3 protein. The data contain around 690,000 distinct CDR3 sequences, 58% of them singletons. Sample: blood. These receptors came from a man aged 55 to 70 in good health.

This chain links TRBV4-1 with TRBJ2-1; the match to TRBD2 covers 8 bases. Trimming took 0 bases from V and 13 from J; bases not matched to a gene: 5. CDR1 is MGHRA and CDR2 is YSYEKL in the germline V gene. CDR3 length equals 13 residues. The CDR3 spells CASSQEERGNQFF. CDR3 bases: TGCGCCAGCAGCCAAGAGGAGCGGGGGAATCAGTTCTTC.

The chain uses TRBV20-1 and TRBJ2-5; tentatively, D is TRBD1 (5 bases). The J call may be in error: the DNA end matches TRBJ2-7 better. This CDR3 comprises 13 residues. Germline V gene lookup returns CDR1 DFQATT and CDR2 SNEGSKA (reference sequence). The CDR3, as DNA: TGCAGTGCTAGAGGATGGGGCTACTACGAGCAGTACTTC. This codes for CSARGWGYYEQYF.

The chain recombines TRBV29-1 with TRBJ1-1; the D gene is possibly TRBD1 (5 bases). The CDR3 is made up of 14 amino acids. V was shortened by 6 bases and J by 0 bases, with 14 bases between the two germline ends. CDR1 is SQVTM, CDR2 ANQGSEA, per germline. This CDR3 reads CSVLPRAMNTEAFF. The CDR3 nucleotides read TGCAGCGTCTTACCCAGGGCTATGAACACTGAAGCTTTCTTT.

To note about this clonotype: One end of the junction is discordant with germline, which a read error may explain. V gene TRBV2 combines with J gene TRBJ1-5; D is uncertain. Germline V gene sequence: CDR1 SNHLY, CDR2 FYNNEI. The CDR3 covers 13 residues. The CDR3 bases are TGTGTCAGCAATGGGAATAGCAATCAGTCCCAGCATTTT. Protein product: CVSNGNSNQSQHF.

The V and J genes are TRBV29-1 and TRBJ2-3; D gene unclear. Between the trimmed V and J ends, which lost 5 bases and 6 bases, there was a span of 9 bases. Germline V lookup: CDR1 SQVTM, CDR2 ANQGSEA. CDR3 length: 11 residues. CDR3 in DNA: TGCAGCGTTTACAGTGGCGATACGCAGTATTTT. Translating gives CSVYSGDTQYF.